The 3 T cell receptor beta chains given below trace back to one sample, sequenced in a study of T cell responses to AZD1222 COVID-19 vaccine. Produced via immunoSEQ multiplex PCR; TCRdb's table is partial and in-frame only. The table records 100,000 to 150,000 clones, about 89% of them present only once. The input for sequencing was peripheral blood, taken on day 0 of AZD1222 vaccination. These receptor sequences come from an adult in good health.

CDR3 amino acids: CATSRDRGGAEAFF. The CDR3 coding sequence is TGTGCCACCAGCAGGGACAGGGGAGGGGCTGAAGCTTTCTTT. The rearrangement uses TRBV15 and TRBJ1-1; 9 nucleotides align to TRBD1. Per germline, CDR1 LNHNV and CDR2 YYDKDF (reference sequence). Trimming at V came to 3 bases and at J to 6 bases, leaving 5 bases not matched to a gene. This CDR3 comprises 14 residues.

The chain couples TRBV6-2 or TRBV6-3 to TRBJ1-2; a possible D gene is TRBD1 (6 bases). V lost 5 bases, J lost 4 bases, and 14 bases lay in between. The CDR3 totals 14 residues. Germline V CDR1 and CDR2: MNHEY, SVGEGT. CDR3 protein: CASSPTTGFYGYTF. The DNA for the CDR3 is TGTGCCAGCAGTCCGACTACAGGGTTCTATGGCTACACCTTC.

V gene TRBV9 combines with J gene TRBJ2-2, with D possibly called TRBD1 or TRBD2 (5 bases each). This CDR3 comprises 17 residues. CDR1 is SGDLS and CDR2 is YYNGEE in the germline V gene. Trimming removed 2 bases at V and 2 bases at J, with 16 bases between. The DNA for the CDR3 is TGTGCCAGCAGCGTCCCCTTTGGGGGAGCCAACACCGGGGAGCTGTTTTTT. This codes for CASSVPFGGANTGELFF. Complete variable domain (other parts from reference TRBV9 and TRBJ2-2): DSGVTQTPKHLITATGQRVTLRCSPRSGDLSVYWYQQSLDQGLQFLIQYYNGEERAKGNILERFSAQQFPDLHSELNLSSLELGDSALYFCASSVPFGGANTGELFFGEGSRLTVL.